The 13 T cell receptor beta chains presented below share a single source sample, sequenced in a study of CD8+CD57+ T cells in acquired aplastic anemia. Template material for TCR beta VDJ and CDR3 profiling consisted of genomic DNA. Using its own MiXCR run on the reads, TCRdb lists one record per CDR3 protein. The data contain 150,000 or so distinct CDR3 sequences, about three fifths of them singletons. Material: sorted CD4+, CD8+, or CD8+CD57+ T cells (not recorded which) from PBMCs. These TCRs come from a human donor in good health.

V usage is TRBV10-1 and J usage is TRBJ2-2; TRBD2 matches at 9 bases. The CDR3 covers 16 residues. V was clipped by 4 bases and J by 5 bases; unmatched bases: 8. The V gene's germline CDR1 is WNHNN and CDR2 SYGVQD (reference sequence). This chain's CDR3 is CASSASKREVTGELFF. As DNA, the CDR3 is TGCGCCAGCAGTGCTAGCAAGCGGGAGGTGACCGGGGAGCTGTTTTTT.

This clonotype was seen ten or more times. V is TRBV18 and J is TRBJ2-7; 9 positions match TRBD2. The length of the CDR3 is 13 residues. The germline V gene has CDR1 KGHSH and CDR2 LQKENI. V shed 3 bases and J 5 bases; nucleotides not matched to a gene: 2. The CDR3 DNA follows: TGTGCCAGCTCACCGAGCGGGGGGCACGAGCAGTACTTC. Encoded protein: CASSPSGGHEQYF.

The sample holds many counts of this clonotype. The chain has TRBV10-2 and TRBJ2-1; TRBD2 matches at 13 bases. Per germline, CDR1 WSHSY and CDR2 SAAADI. The junction had 16 bases not matched to a gene; V was cut back by 8 bases and J by 0 bases. This CDR3 has 20 residues. CDR3 DNA: TGCGCCAGCTCCGAGATGGGACTAGCGGGAACACAAAGCTCCTACAATGAGCAGTTCTTC. This translates into CASSEMGLAGTQSSYNEQFF.

This chain joins TRBV7-3 and TRBJ2-3, with D possibly matching TRBD1 (5 bases). V was shortened by 2 bases and J by 1 base, with 19 bases between the two germline ends. Germline lookup yields CDR1 SGHTA and CDR2 FQGTGA. The CDR3 runs to 18 residues. CDR3 residues: CASSLGRVGQGGTDTQYF. The CDR3 region has the DNA TGTGCCAGCAGCTTAGGCCGGGTGGGTCAGGGTGGCACAGATACGCAGTATTTT.

The rearrangement joins TRBV7-9 to TRBJ1-2, with 8 bases identical to TRBD1. J lost 6 bases, V lost 2 bases, and 8 bases had no gene match. CDR1 is SEHNR, CDR2 FQNEAQ, per germline (reference sequence). The CDR3 spans 15 residues. The CDR3 coding sequence is TGTGCCAGCAGCTTAAGTCCGCAGGGGGCGAATGGCTACACCTTC. It is translated as CASSLSPQGANGYTF.

The chain couples TRBV10-3 to TRBJ1-5; no firm D call. The V and J ends lost 6 bases and 5 bases respectively, with 14 bases between them. Germline lookup yields CDR1 ENHRY and CDR2 SYGVKD. This CDR3 contains 14 residues. The CDR3 DNA reads TGTGCCATCAGGTCAGCTCTACGAGATCAGCCCCAGCATTTT. Its protein is CAIRSALRDQPQHF.

The rearrangement links TRBV20-1 to TRBJ1-3; D not certain. CDR1 DFQATT and CDR2 SNEGSKA come from the germline V gene (reference sequence). This CDR3 region has 14 residues. Trimming cost V 0 bases and J 0 bases, with 6 bases left between them. CDR3 sequence reads: CSARDAVSGNTIYF. CDR3 nucleotides: TGCAGTGCTAGAGATGCGGTCTCTGGAAACACCATATATTTT.

The genes are TRBV7-8 and TRBJ2-7; no definite D call. V was clipped by 5 bases and J by 0 bases, with 11 bases between them. Per germline, CDR1 SGHVS and CDR2 FQNEAQ. There are 14 residues in the CDR3. CDR3: CASSPGRFSYEQYF. As DNA, the CDR3 is TGTGCCAGCAGCCCCGGTCGGTTCTCCTACGAGCAGTACTTC.

The chain combines TRBV7-2 with TRBJ1-2; perhaps TRBD1 as D (6 bases). Germline loops: CDR1 SGHTA, CDR2 FQGNSA. The V and J ends lost 5 bases and 4 bases respectively, with 17 bases between them. This CDR3 spans 15 amino acids. In DNA form, the CDR3 reads TGTGCCAGCAGCCAACCGGGACAAAGTTCCTATGGCTACACCTTC. Amino acid sequence: CASSQPGQSSYGYTF.

The chain employs TRBV28 and TRBJ2-3; 9 positions match TRBD1. The CDR3 totals 14 residues. Germline loops: CDR1 MDHEN, CDR2 SYDVKM. V lost 6 bases to trimming and J lost 5 bases; unmatched junction nucleotides: 6. Here the CDR3 DNA reads TGTGCCAGCAGACTGGGACAGGGAGTAGATACGCAGTATTTT. Encoded protein: CASRLGQGVDTQYF. The whole variable domain, remainder taken from reference TRBV28 and TRBJ2-3, is DVKVTQSSRYLVKRTGEKVFLECVQDMDHENMFWYRQDPGLGLRLIYFSYDVKMKEKGDIPEGYSVSREKKERFSLILESASTNQTSMYLCASRLGQGVDTQYFGPGTRLTVL.

The chain combines TRBV9 with TRBJ2-2; D remains unclear. Germline CDR1 reads SGDLS; CDR2 reads YYNGEE. Trimming removed 0 bases at V and 7 bases at J, with 4 bases between. CDR3 length: 12 residues. CDR3 sequence reads: CASSVGNGELFF. CDR3 sequence (DNA): TGTGCCAGCAGCGTAGGGAACGGGGAGCTGTTTTTT.

The chain employs TRBV2 and TRBJ1-5, with 9 positions matching TRBD1. V trimming: 6 bases; J trimming: 3 bases; junction bases outside the gene matches: 9. Germline V CDR1 and CDR2: SNHLY, FYNNEI. The CDR3 consists of 16 residues. CDR3 DNA: TGTGCCAGCAGCCTCCGGGACAGGGCCTCCAATCAGCCCCAGCATTTT. It specifies CASSLRDRASNQPQHF.

Many counts were recorded for this clonotype. The genes are TRBV2 and TRBJ2-1; possible D gene TRBD2, 6 bases. The CDR3 has 16 residues. Trimming cost V 4 bases and J 7 bases, with 20 bases left between them. Germline lookup yields CDR1 SNHLY and CDR2 FYNNEI. The CDR3 is CASSVVLADPKNEQFF. DNA for the CDR3: TGTGCCAGCAGTGTAGTTTTAGCGGACCCTAAAAATGAGCAGTTCTTC.